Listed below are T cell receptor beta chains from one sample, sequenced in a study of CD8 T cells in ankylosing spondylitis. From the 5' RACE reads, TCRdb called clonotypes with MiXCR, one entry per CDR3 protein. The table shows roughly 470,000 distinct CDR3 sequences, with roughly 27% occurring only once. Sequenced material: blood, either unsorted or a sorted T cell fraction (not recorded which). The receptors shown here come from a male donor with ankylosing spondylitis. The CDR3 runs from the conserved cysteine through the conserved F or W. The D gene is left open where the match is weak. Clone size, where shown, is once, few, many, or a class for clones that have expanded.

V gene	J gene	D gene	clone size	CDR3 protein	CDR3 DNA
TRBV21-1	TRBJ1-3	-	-	CASSKGGRAYSGNTIYF	TGTGCCAGCAGCAAAGGGGGCAGGGCCTACTCTGGAAACACCATATATTTT
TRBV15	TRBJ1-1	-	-	CATSREGQAFF	TGTGCCACCAGCAGAGAAGGGCAAGCTTTCTTT
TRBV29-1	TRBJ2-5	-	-	CSVGTPPETQYF	TGCAGCGTTGGGACTCCGCCCGAGACCCAGTACTTC
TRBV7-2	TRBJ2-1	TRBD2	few	CASSLAQAGAYNEQFF	TGTGCCAGCAGCTTGGCCCAAGCGGGGGCTTACAATGAGCAGTTCTTC
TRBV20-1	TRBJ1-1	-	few	CSAPQSEAFF	TGCAGTGCACCACAGAGTGAAGCTTTCTTT
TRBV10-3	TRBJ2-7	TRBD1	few	CAISLTGEYEQYF	TGTGCCATCAGTTTGACAGGGGAGTACGAGCAGTACTTC
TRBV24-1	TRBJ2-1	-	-	CATSDYGRTPYQGNEQFF	TGTGCCACCAGTGACTATGGCCGCACGCCGTATCAGGGGAATGAGCAGTTCTTC
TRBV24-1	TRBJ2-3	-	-	CATKSSRSTDTQYF	TGTGCCACCAAATCATCACGGAGCACAGATACGCAGTATTTT
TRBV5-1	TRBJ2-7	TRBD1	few	CASSLTGTGRYEQYF	TGCGCCAGCAGCCTAACCGGGACAGGGCGCTACGAGCAGTACTTC
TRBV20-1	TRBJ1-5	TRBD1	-	CSGAQGRDQPQHF	TGCAGTGGCGCACAGGGGCGAGATCAGCCCCAGCATTTT
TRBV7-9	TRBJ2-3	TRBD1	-	CASSLGDRGRGDTQYF	TGTGCCAGCAGCTTAGGGGACAGGGGACGAGGGGATACGCAGTATTTT
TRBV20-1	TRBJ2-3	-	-	CSAILLDTQYF	TGCAGTGCTATTCTCTTAGATACGCAGTATTTT
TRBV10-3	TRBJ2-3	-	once	CAISEPRRPTDTQYF	TGTGCCATCAGTGAGCCGAGACGACCTACAGATACGCAGTATTTT
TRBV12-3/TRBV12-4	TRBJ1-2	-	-	CASSSPGVYGYTF	TGTGCCAGCAGTTCCCCGGGGGTCTATGGCTACACCTTC
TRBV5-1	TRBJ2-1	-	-	CASSTAGYEYYNEQFF	TGCGCCAGCAGTACAGCGGGTTACGAATACTACAATGAGCAGTTCTTC
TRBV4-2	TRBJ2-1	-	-	CASSQVGASVYNEQFF	TGTGCCAGCAGCCAAGTTGGGGCTAGCGTGTACAATGAGCAGTTCTTC
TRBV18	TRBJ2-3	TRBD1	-	CASSLLGQGTPDTQYF	TGTGCCAGCTCACTGCTGGGACAGGGGACGCCAGATACGCAGTATTTT
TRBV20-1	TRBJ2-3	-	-	CSSSSGGTDTQYF	TGCAGTTCCAGCTCGGGGGGCACAGATACGCAGTATTTT
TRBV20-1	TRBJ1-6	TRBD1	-	CSAPGQGISPLHF	TGCAGTGCCCCGGGACAGGGCATTTCACCCCTCCACTTT
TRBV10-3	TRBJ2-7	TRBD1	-	CAISEKGWTGGYEQYF	TGTGCCATCAGTGAAAAGGGATGGACAGGGGGCTACGAGCAGTACTTC
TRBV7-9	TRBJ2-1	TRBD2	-	CASIRGTSGSGEQFF	TGTGCCAGCATAAGGGGGACTAGCGGGAGCGGAGAGCAGTTCTTC
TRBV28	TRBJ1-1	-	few	CASSPPDGNTEAFF	TGTGCCAGCAGCCCACCGGACGGGAACACTGAAGCTTTCTTT